The subject of this entry is one T cell receptor (beta chain). Enrollment of patients from Seattle took place during active infection, with longitudinal follow-up. Authors' processing steps: Amplification of reference gene primers was used by the study to estimate nucleated cell counts. Libraries were prepared by immunoSEQ multiplex PCR; TCRdb keeps only in-frame clonotypes and omits some of them. V and J calls and clone size come straight from that table; D and trimming were deduced from the DNA. Here the sample spans about 230,000 clones, roughly 81% being singletons. Trimming took 5 bases from V and 6 from J, leaving 8 bases between them. The length of the CDR3 is 11 residues. From germline, CDR1 is LGHNT and CDR2 FRNRAP. The data derive from a study of blood T cell repertoires in COVID-19. On the study more broadly: Specimens from acute and convalescent COVID-19 originated in the United States, Italy and Spain.

Sequenced: peripheral blood. V gene TRBV12-5 combines with J gene TRBJ2-7; a weak D match, TRBD1 (6 bases). The clonotype originates from a woman of 80 years or more with COVID-19, enrolled during active disease. The CDR3 DNA is TGTGCTAGTGGTCAGGGGTCCGAGCAGTACTTC. It encodes CASGQGSEQYF.